The 32 T cell receptor beta chains reported below all come from one sample, sequenced in a study of T cells expressing NK-cell markers. After re-calling the 5' RACE reads, TCRdb lists one entry per CDR3 protein, DNA absent. The listing contains fewer than 550,000 distinct CDR3 sequences. The sample was blood T cells: a sorted CD56 or NKG2C T cell subset, CD4+ or CD8+ T cells, or bulk PBMC T cells (not recorded which). These receptors originate from a woman between 50 and 59 years old in good health.

The rearrangement joins TRBV25-1 to TRBJ1-1. CDR1 is MGHDK and CDR2 is SYGVNS in the germline V gene. The CDR3 contains 11 residues. CDR3 region: CASSESLEAFF.

The chain uses TRBV27 and TRBJ1-3; the TRBD1 assignment by TCRdb is unverifiable without DNA. CDR1 and CDR2 from the germline V gene are MNHEY and SMNVEV (reference sequence). The CDR3 runs to 14 residues. CDR3: CASRAGTNGNTIYF.

This rearrangement joins TRBV24-1 to TRBJ2-1; TCRdb picks TRBD2, but there is no DNA to check that call. Germline V gene lookup returns CDR1 KGHDR and CDR2 SFDVKD. CDR3 length equals 15 residues. The CDR3 protein is CATSDFGTREDEQFF.

The V and J genes are TRBV12-3 or TRBV12-4 and TRBJ2-3; TCRdb's D call of TRBD2 is untestable without DNA. This CDR3 is 15 amino acids long. The CDR3 spells CASSVLAGHTDTQYF.

The rearrangement uses TRBV6-1 and TRBJ2-5; TCRdb designates TRBD2, a call that cannot be tested without DNA. CDR1 and CDR2 (germline): MNHNS, SASEGT. CDR3 size: 13 residues. The CDR3: CAFAAGLQETQYF.

V and J are TRBV2 and TRBJ2-2; TCRdb picks TRBD2, but there is no DNA to check that call. CDR3 size: 13 residues. Germline assignment: CDR1 SNHLY and CDR2 FYNNEI. Here the CDR3 reads CASMTRAAGELFF.

The V call is TRBV24-1, the J call TRBJ2-6; TCRdb proposes TRBD1, but this gene call is untestable without DNA. Germline V lookup: CDR1 KGHDR, CDR2 SFDVKD. The CDR3 length is 15 residues. The CDR3 is CATSDLWDGANVLTF.

The chain uses TRBV5-5 and TRBJ1-1; TCRdb indicates TRBD1, and absent DNA this call remains unverified. The length of the CDR3 is 17 residues. From germline, CDR1 is SGHKS and CDR2 YYEKEE (reference sequence). The chain's CDR3 is CASSLTGTSPPETEAFF.

This sequence joins TRBV12-3 or TRBV12-4 and TRBJ2-5. The CDR3 consists of 17 residues. The CDR3 sequence: CASSLTLGTGYQETQYF.

The gene calls are TRBV4-1 and TRBJ2-1; TCRdb selects TRBD2, and the lack of DNA leaves this call unchecked. This CDR3 is 13 amino acids long. Germline CDR1 and CDR2: MGHRA and YSYEKL. The CDR3 sequence: CASSQATSDEQFF.

The chain recombines TRBV20-1 with TRBJ2-2; the TCRdb D gene call, TRBD1, has no DNA to confirm it. The germline gives CDR1 DFQATT, CDR2 SNEGSKA (reference sequence). The CDR3 sequence is 15 residues long. The CDR3 sequence is CSASSRQGRTGELFF.

The V call is TRBV15, the J call TRBJ2-5. Looked up from germline, CDR1 is LNHNV and CDR2 is YYDKDF (reference sequence). The CDR3 has 12 amino acids. CDR3 sequence reads: CATSTDQETQYF.

The J gene is TRBJ2-5, the V gene TRBV29-1. Germline V lookup: CDR1 SQVTM, CDR2 ANQGSEA. There are 13 residues in the CDR3. The CDR3 reads CSVQIEVFGTQYF.

This CDR3 is CSARARGQNNSPLHF. This rearrangement joins TRBV20-1 to TRBJ1-6; the D call from TCRdb, TRBD1, cannot be confirmed without DNA. This CDR3 spans 15 amino acids. Germline-derived CDR1 and CDR2 are DFQATT and SNEGSKA (reference sequence).

This chain connects TRBV7-9 to TRBJ2-1. The CDR3 is 17 residues long. The germline gives CDR1 SEHNR, CDR2 FQNEAQ (reference sequence). CDR3: CASSPKADVIVHNEQFF.

The chain couples TRBV12-3 or TRBV12-4 to TRBJ2-2. CDR3 length: 14 amino acids. The CDR3: CASSLAGKTGELFF.

This chain connects TRBV5-6 to TRBJ2-7; TCRdb lists TRBD2, though no DNA is available to test this call. Germline V lookup: CDR1 SGHDT, CDR2 YYEEEE. The CDR3 contains 14 residues. The chain's CDR3 is CASMGDYQRGEQYF.

The chain combines TRBV9 with TRBJ1-2; TCRdb lists TRBD1, though no DNA is available to test this call. The CDR3 spans 15 residues. Germline-derived CDR1 and CDR2 are SGDLS and YYNGEE. The CDR3 loop is CASRPGTGANYGYTF.

The rearrangement uses TRBV10-3 and TRBJ2-2. Germline CDR1 ENHRY, CDR2 SYGVKD. This CDR3 comprises 15 residues. The CDR3 sequence: CAIRVGQLNTGELFF.

The rearrangement links TRBV5-1 to TRBJ1-3; TCRdb selects TRBD1, and the lack of DNA leaves this call unchecked. Germline V gene sequence: CDR1 SGHRS, CDR2 YFSETQ. The CDR3 is 16 residues long. CDR3 in amino acids: CASSLGGQGPGNTIYF.

The CDR3: CASSQDGHNEQFF. The rearrangement uses TRBV5-6 and TRBJ2-1. CDR3 length: 13 residues. Germline-derived CDR1 and CDR2 are SGHDT and YYEEEE.

The V gene is TRBV18, the J gene TRBJ1-4; TCRdb outputs TRBD1, but without DNA this stays unchecked. The germline V gene encodes CDR1 KGHSH and CDR2 LQKENI. This CDR3 is 15 amino acids long. The CDR3 region is CASSPPDRGREKLFF.

This sequence joins TRBV10-3 and TRBJ2-3; without DNA, the TCRdb call of TRBD2 cannot be checked. The CDR3 is 17 residues long. The germline CDR1 and CDR2 sequences are ENHRY and SYGVKD. The chain's CDR3 is CAISERTSGSPTDTQYF.

The V gene is TRBV2, the J gene TRBJ2-1; absent DNA, TCRdb's TRBD2 call cannot be checked. This CDR3 is built from 13 residues. Germline-derived CDR1 and CDR2 are SNHLY and FYNNEI. The CDR3 reads CASHASGYNEQFF.

V and J are TRBV20-1 and TRBJ2-3; TCRdb designates TRBD2, a call that cannot be tested without DNA. Per the germline V gene, CDR1 is DFQATT and CDR2 is SNEGSKA (reference sequence). This CDR3 spans 14 amino acids. CDR3 protein: CSAPYGRESDTQYF.

The chain employs TRBV7-9 and TRBJ2-3; TCRdb indicates TRBD1, and absent DNA this call remains unverified. Germline V CDR1 and CDR2: SEHNR, FQNEAQ (reference sequence). This CDR3 is 16 amino acids long. The CDR3 sequence is CASSPTGVFSTDTQYF.

The chain employs TRBV7-9 and TRBJ2-5; checking the TCRdb D call of TRBD2 is not possible without DNA. CDR1 SEHNR and CDR2 FQNEAQ come from the germline V gene (reference sequence). The CDR3 loop spans 14 amino acids. The CDR3 region is CASSLAGRFETQYF.

The chain is built from TRBV12-3 or TRBV12-4 and TRBJ2-3; checking the TCRdb D call of TRBD1 is not possible without DNA. This CDR3 region has 14 residues. CDR3 residues: CASSSSPRVRTQYF.

The V call is TRBV4-1, the J call TRBJ2-5; TCRdb proposes TRBD1, but this gene call is untestable without DNA. Germline loops: CDR1 MGHRA, CDR2 YSYEKL. There are 15 residues in the CDR3. CDR3 amino acids: CASSLELPGRETQYF.

CDR3 residues: CASSFQKGLSGNTIYF. The V gene is TRBV7-2, the J gene TRBJ1-3; as DNA is missing, the TRBD1 call by TCRdb cannot be tested. There are 16 residues in the CDR3. The germline V gene encodes CDR1 SGHTA and CDR2 FQGNSA. The full variable domain, its missing parts supplied by reference TRBV7-2 and TRBJ1-3, is GAGVSQSPSNKVTEKGKDVELRCDPISGHTALYWYRQSLGQGLEFLIYFQGNSAPDKSGLPSDRFSAERTGGSVSTLTIQRTQQEDSAVYLCASSFQKGLSGNTIYFGEGSWLTVV.

The V call is TRBV14, the J call TRBJ2-5; checking the TCRdb D call of TRBD2 is not possible without DNA. This CDR3 comprises 14 residues. CDR1 is SGHDN, CDR2 FVKESK, per germline. The CDR3 region is CASSQVGPQETQYF. Supplemented by reference TRBV14 and TRBJ2-5, the full variable domain reads EAGVTQFPSHSVIEKGQTVTLRCDPISGHDNLYWYRRVMGKEIKFLLHFVKESKQDESGMPNNRFLAERTGGTYSTLKVQPAELEDSGVYFCASSQVGPQETQYFGPGTRLLVL.

V and J are TRBV29-1 and TRBJ1-1. Germline V gene data show CDR1 as SQVTM and CDR2 as ANQGSEA. The CDR3 is 13 amino acids. This CDR3 reads CSVEDRSKLEAFF.